A single sample gave rise to the 9 T cell receptor beta chains below, sequenced in a study of post-analysis software for immune sequencing data. Regarding the study as a whole: About 5 TRBV segments occurring more often in patients than controls included TRBV5-6, TRBV5-1 and TRBV20-1.

Which antigens these TCRs recognize remains unknown. Unique molecular identifiers tagged the TCR beta cDNA libraries. Via MiXCR, TCRdb re-called the PCR reads, giving one row per CDR3 protein. The sample yields some 450,000 distinct CDR3 sequences, around 40% seen once. The sample taken for sequencing was blood. The receptors were sampled from a girl aged 10 to 17 with multiple sclerosis.

The chain couples TRBV4-1 to TRBJ2-1; 10 bases are shared with TRBD2. Germline lookup yields CDR1 MGHRA and CDR2 YSYEKL. V gave up 4 bases and J gave up 3 bases; unmatched junction bases: 24. The CDR3 has 22 amino acids. CDR3 sequence reads: CASSRRWIRAEYTSGDYNEQFF. The CDR3 bases are TGCGCCAGCAGCCGAAGATGGATAAGGGCTGAGTATACTAGCGGGGACTACAATGAGCAGTTCTTC.

The V and J genes are TRBV3-1 and TRBJ2-7, with D uncertain. Germline assignment: CDR1 LGHDT and CDR2 YNNKEL (reference sequence). The CDR3 totals 12 residues. V lost 3 bases to trimming and J lost 4 bases, with 7 bases between them. Here the CDR3 reads CASSHLSYEQYF. CDR3 sequence (DNA): TGTGCCAGCAGCCATCTCTCGTACGAGCAGTACTTC.

In regard to this clonotype: Germline and junction disagree at one end, which may indicate a read error. The chain links TRBV15 to TRBJ2-6; D may correspond to TRBD1 or TRBD2 (5 bases each). This CDR3 is 16 amino acids long. Germline CDR1 and CDR2: LNHNV and YYDKDF (reference sequence). The CDR3 sequence: CTTSRDGTSGANVLTF. The CDR3, as DNA: TGTACCACCAGCAGAGATGGGACCTCTGGGGCCAACGTCCTGACTTTC.

This clonotype has a handful of counts. The chain has TRBV7-2 and TRBJ2-1; possibly TRBD2 for D (5 bases). This CDR3 is built from 16 residues. Germline loops: CDR1 SGHTA, CDR2 FQGNSA. Trimming removed 6 bases from V and 10 bases from J, with 25 bases in between. Here the CDR3 DNA reads TGTGCCAGCAGTCCGACGATCTCCTCATCGAGCGGAGAGCAGTTCTTC. It translates to CASSPTISSSSGEQFF. Together with reference TRBV7-2 and TRBJ2-1, the CDR3 gives the full variable domain: GAGVSQSPSNKVTEKGKDVELRCDPISGHTALYWYRQSLGQGLEFLIYFQGNSAPDKSGLPSDRFSAERTGGSVSTLTIQRTQQEDSAVYLCASSPTISSSSGEQFFGPGTRLTVL.

This clonotype was found a few times. The rearrangement links TRBV4-1 to TRBJ2-5, with 7 bases matching TRBD2. Trimming cost V 3 bases and J 5 bases; bases outside gene matches: 12. This CDR3 comprises 16 residues. CDR1 and CDR2 from the germline V gene are MGHRA and YSYEKL. The CDR3 DNA is TGCGCCAGCAGCCAGGGACCGGGGGAGGGCCGGGAGACCCAGTACTTC. It yields the protein CASSQGPGEGRETQYF.

This sequence joins TRBV28 and TRBJ2-1, with TRBD2 as a possible D gene (5 bases). The V gene lost 5 bases and the J gene lost 4 bases, with 15 bases spanning the gap. CDR1 is MDHEN and CDR2 is SYDVKM in the germline V gene. The length of the CDR3 is 15 residues. This CDR3 is CASSPSPLAYNEQFF. Written as DNA, the CDR3 is TGTGCCAGCAGTCCTAGTCCCCTAGCATACAATGAGCAGTTCTTC.

On this clonotype: Relative to the germline gene, one junction end is altered; a read error may explain this. Here the CDR3 reads CAGSLRQGEPYEQYF. The CDR3 DNA sequence: TGCGCCGGCAGCTTAAGACAGGGGGAACCCTACGAGCAGTACTTC. This rearrangement joins TRBV5-1 to TRBJ2-4; 9 bases line up with TRBD1. The DNA end lines up better with TRBJ2-7; the J call may be wrong. Per the germline V gene, CDR1 is SGHRS and CDR2 is YFSETQ. This CDR3 comprises 15 residues.

This clonotype occurred a few times. This chain uses TRBV2 with TRBJ2-5; 10 bases agree with TRBD2. This CDR3 spans 15 amino acids. The germline V gene encodes CDR1 SNHLY and CDR2 FYNNEI. The V gene end was trimmed by 6 bases and the J gene end by 5 bases; junction bases not matched to a gene: 9. The CDR3 is CASSADSGRSETQYF. The CDR3 region has the DNA TGTGCCAGCAGCGCCGATAGCGGGAGGTCGGAGACCCAGTACTTC.

This clonotype was seen a single time. J is TRBJ2-1 and V is TRBV25-1, with TRBD2 identical over 13 bases. The CDR3 is 16 amino acids. The trim removed 4 bases at V and 3 bases at J, leaving 3 bases unmatched. In germline, CDR1 is MGHDK, CDR2 SYGVNS. CDR3 bases: TGTGCCAGCAGTGGACTAGCGGGAGGTCTCTACAATGAGCAGTTCTTC. This gives the protein CASSGLAGGLYNEQFF. Full variable domain (outside the CDR3, taken from reference TRBV25-1 and TRBJ2-1): EADIYQTPRYLVIGTGKKITLECSQTMGHDKMYWYQQDPGMELHLIHYSYGVNSTEKGDLSSESTVSRIRTEHFPLTLESARPSHTSQYLCASSGLAGGLYNEQFFGPGTRLTVL.